These 6 T cell receptor beta chains originate from one sample sequenced in a study of blood T cell repertoires in COVID-19. The protocol was immunoSEQ multiplex PCR, while the TCRdb copy is restricted to in-frame clones and leaves out a portion. This sample has about 180,000 clones, with approximately 77% found just once. The sequenced sample was PBMCs or T cells enriched from blood (not recorded which). These receptor sequences come from a man aged 55 to 70 who had recovered from COVID-19.

The chain joins TRBV19 to TRBJ1-5; 11 bases are shared with TRBD1. This CDR3 spans 15 amino acids. The V segment lost 5 bases and the J segment 7 bases; nucleotides outside the gene matches: 7. CDR1 is LNHDA and CDR2 is SQIVND in the germline V gene (reference sequence). The CDR3 DNA is TGTGCCAGTAGTCTTCTTGGACAGGGGGCACAGCCCCAGCATTTT. The encoded protein is CASSLLGQGAQPQHF. The full variable domain, with the rest looked up from reference TRBV19 and TRBJ1-5, is DGGITQSPKYLFRKEGQNVTLSCEQNLNHDAMYWYRQDPGQGLRLIYYSQIVNDFQKGDIAEGYSVSREKKESFPLTVTSAQKNPTAFYLCASSLLGQGAQPQHFGDGTRLSIL.

The genes are TRBV10-3 and TRBJ2-1, with TRBD2 identical over 9 bases. The germline CDR1 and CDR2 sequences are ENHRY and SYGVKD. Trimming cost V 6 bases and J 9 bases; bases outside gene matches: 9. The CDR3 is 14 amino acids. CDR3 sequence (DNA): TGTGCCATCAGGGATCGGACTAGCGTGGTTGAGCAGTTCTTC. Translation gives CAIRDRTSVVEQFF.

V usage is TRBV24-1 and J usage is TRBJ2-1; D is perhaps TRBD2 (6 bases). V lost 6 bases and J lost 5, with 19 bases in between. The CDR3 has 16 amino acids. Germline CDR1 is KGHDR and CDR2 is SFDVKD. CDR3 coding DNA: TGTGCCACCAGTTGGGGCCGGACTAATCTAGACAATGAGCAGTTCTTC. It codes for CATSWGRTNLDNEQFF.

This clone has more than one count but fewer than ten. This rearrangement joins TRBV9 to TRBJ2-2; 7 bases map to TRBD1. CDR3 length: 15 amino acids. Germline V gene lookup returns CDR1 SGDLS and CDR2 YYNGEE. The junction had 4 bases not matched to a gene; V was cut back by 2 bases and J by 3 bases. The CDR3 bases are TGTGCCAGCAGCGTGACAGGGACATACACCGGGGAGCTGTTTTTT. It yields the protein CASSVTGTYTGELFF.

J is TRBJ1-5 and V is TRBV19; possibly TRBD1 for D (5 bases). Germline CDR1 LNHDA, CDR2 SQIVND (reference sequence). V gave up 3 bases and J gave up 6 bases, with 21 bases separating them. The CDR3 covers 17 residues. In nucleotides, the CDR3 is TGTGCCAGTAGTATCTCCCGCCGGGACCTAGCGGGTCAGCCCCAGCATTTT. Protein sequence: CASSISRRDLAGQPQHF.

The chain is built from TRBV5-6 and TRBJ2-7; weak D call: TRBD1 (6 bases). Germline CDR1 and CDR2: SGHDT and YYEEEE. The CDR3 consists of 17 residues. The V and J ends lost 4 bases and 1 base respectively, with 21 bases between them. The CDR3 DNA sequence: TGTGCCAGCAGCACGCCCGGTGGGCAGGGGACATCCTACGAGCAGTACTTC. It translates to CASSTPGGQGTSYEQYF.